These T cell receptor beta chains were read from a single sample in a study of cytomegalovirus exposure and HLA in healthy donors. Sequenced by immunoSEQ multiplex PCR; TCRdb stores in-frame clones only, minus some. Of approximately 160,000 clones in the sample, less than 90% were seen once. The sequenced material came from PBMCs. The receptor set was obtained from a woman in her 30s in good health and CMV-seronegative. The CDR3 runs from the conserved cysteine through the conserved F or W.

v_gene	j_gene	CDR3aa
TRBV9	TRBJ2-1	CASSTGTAYNEQFF
TRBV6-1	TRBJ2-7	CASTDSYYEQYF
TRBV7-2	TRBJ1-5	CASSISPTVDRPQHF
TRBV5-4	TRBJ2-2	CASSHDRVFSGELFF
TRBV7-9	TRBJ1-2	CASSLPQGNGYTF
TRBV19	TRBJ2-7	CASSIKGGSYEQYF
TRBV7-3	TRBJ1-1	CASSGGRGQAFF
TRBV4-3	TRBJ2-7	CASSPEMDRHYEQYF
TRBV7-2	TRBJ1-2	CASSPSGQGAYGYTF
TRBV7-8	TRBJ2-1	CASSLDRAYNEQFF
TRBV6-5	TRBJ2-2	CASSYRGGTGELFF
TRBV4-2	TRBJ2-7	CASSQRPGYDEQYF
TRBV7-9	TRBJ1-2	CASSLSDGQANGYTF
TRBV4-3	TRBJ1-6	CASSQDPHRFNSPLHF
TRBV7-8	TRBJ1-4	CASSLAFGEKLFF
TRBV19	TRBJ2-2	CASSLVGPGELFF
TRBV5-6	TRBJ2-7	CASSFYGTVYEQYF
TRBV20-1	TRBJ2-3	CSAPWGGTQYF
TRBV5-1	TRBJ2-3	CASSPRTSGSYTDTQYF
TRBV6-1	TRBJ2-7	CASSEGAQLASYEQYF
TRBV27	TRBJ2-7	CASSPRDWAYEQYF
TRBV27	TRBJ2-5	CASSPRPRDRGSRETQYF
TRBV5-4	TRBJ2-1	CASSLAAGGSSYNEQFF
TRBV2	TRBJ2-7	CASSEALDTIYAQYF
TRBV7-9	TRBJ1-4	CASSLGGEKLFF
TRBV18	TRBJ2-7	CASSPNSGGDEQYF
TRBV9	TRBJ2-5	CASSEGSLAGETQYF